This T cell receptor beta chain emerged from a study of blood T cell repertoires in COVID-19. Study context: The samples span acute and convalescent COVID-19 from the United States, Italy and Spain.

The authors' processing: Cell counts per sample came from amplifying reference gene primers. Produced via immunoSEQ multiplex PCR; TCRdb's table is partial and in-frame only. That table supplies the V and J calls and clone size; D and trimming were determined from the DNA. The table has more than 60,000 clones, approximately 87% seen once. Germline values: CDR1 SGHRS, CDR2 YFSETQ. The CDR3 covers 14 residues. The V gene lost 3 bases and the J gene lost 5 bases, with 9 bases spanning the gap. The V call is TRBV5-1, the J call TRBJ1-6; D might be TRBD1 (6 bases). The origin of this receptor is a man between 45 and 60 years old with active COVID-19. The source material was peripheral blood. The CDR3 bases are TGCGCCAGCAGCTCCGGGACAAATAATTCACCCCTCCACTTT. Translating it yields CASSSGTNNSPLHF.